This TCR beta chain was sequenced during a study of T cell responses to AZD1222 COVID-19 vaccine. Measured with immunoSEQ multiplex PCR; TCRdb has only the in-frame clones, and not every one. The sample has about 130,000 clones, about nine tenths seen once. CDR3 size: 16 residues. Germline CDR1 LGHDT, CDR2 YNNKEL (reference sequence). V gave up 5 bases and J gave up 6 bases, with 20 bases separating them. The sample consisted of peripheral blood, taken 28 days after the second AZD1222 dose. This TCR came from an adult who received the AZD1222 COVID-19 vaccine. The V call is TRBV3-1 (or the pseudogene TRBV3-2), the J call TRBJ2-1; possibly TRBD2 for D (7 bases). CDR3 region: CASSSSSRGAVNEQFF. CDR3 coding DNA: TGTGCCAGCAGCTCATCCTCACGGGGGGCGGTCAATGAGCAGTTCTTC.